Each of the 18 T cell receptor beta chains below was sequenced from the same sample in a study of cytomegalovirus exposure and HLA in healthy donors (dated by TCRdb to about 2017). The library was made by the immunoSEQ multiplex PCR assay. For the multiplex PCR, a mixture combining 60 forward primers for TCR Vbeta segments and 13 reverse primers for TCR Jbeta segments was used. The source is immuneACCESS, and TCRdb retained only in-frame sequences with V and J called. Part of the clones is not carried over; for the studies checked, unresolved V genes explain less than half of this, and the remainder is unexplained. A total of about 89,000 clones appear in this sample, approximately 81% of them only once. The ten largest make up about 7.7% of the sample. The sample taken for sequencing was PBMCs. The receptor source for this set is a man aged 35-49 years in good health and CMV-seropositive.

This clone was picked up one time. Here the CDR3 DNA reads TGTGCCAGTAGTTCCCTCGGTGAGGGGACACCCTATGGCTACACCTTC. Its protein product is CASSSLGEGTPYGYTF. The chain links TRBV19 to TRBJ1-2, with D possibly TRBD1 on 6 matching bases. The CDR3 consists of 16 residues. CDR1 is LNHDA, CDR2 SQIVND, per germline (reference sequence). V lost 5 bases and J lost 4, with 20 bases in between.

There are a few counts of this clone. The rearrangement uses TRBV6-6 and TRBJ2-3; TRBD1 matches at 7 bases. Germline V CDR1 and CDR2: MNHNY, SVGAGI (reference sequence). V shed 7 bases, J shed 0 bases, and the junction held 4 bases outside the gene matches. This CDR3 is built from 14 residues. The CDR3 region is CASIKGQSTDTQYF. CDR3 nucleotide sequence: TGTGCCAGCATCAAGGGACAGAGCACAGATACGCAGTATTTT.

This chain links TRBV5-1 with TRBJ2-5; D is possibly TRBD2 (6 bases). Trimming shortened V by 4 bases and J by 3 bases, and 13 bases separated the two germline ends. The CDR3 consists of 14 residues. CDR1 and CDR2 from the germline V gene are SGHRS and YFSETQ. The DNA of the CDR3 is TGCGCCAGCAGCGTTACGGGGGTTAAAGAGACCCAGTACTTC. Translating it yields CASSVTGVKETQYF.

The chain joins TRBV5-1 to TRBJ1-1; D ambiguous. In germline, CDR1 is SGHRS, CDR2 YFSETQ. The length of the CDR3 is 14 residues. V was shortened by 1 base and J by 0 bases, with 7 bases between the two germline ends. The CDR3 loop reads CASSLNGLNTEAFF. As DNA, the CDR3 is TGCGCCAGCAGCTTGAACGGGTTGAACACTGAAGCTTTCTTT.

In this sample, this clone turned up once. The chain combines TRBV18 with TRBJ1-2; the D gene is possibly TRBD1 (5 bases). The V gene's germline CDR1 is KGHSH and CDR2 LQKENI. Trimming took off 5 bases at V and 5 bases at J, with 12 bases between the two ends. CDR3 length: 13 residues. The CDR3 protein is CASSNDSRYGYTF. The DNA for the CDR3 is TGTGCCAGCTCAAACGACAGCAGATATGGCTACACCTTC.

This clone came up once. The genes are TRBV29-1 and TRBJ2-7; D might be TRBD2 (7 bases). From germline, CDR1 is SQVTM and CDR2 ANQGSEA. The V gene lost 7 bases and the J gene lost 3 bases, with 13 bases spanning the gap. This CDR3 is 12 amino acids long. CDR3 residues: CSAAGADYEQYF. CDR3 bases: TGCAGCGCCGCGGGGGCGGACTACGAGCAGTACTTC.

This chain links TRBV30 with TRBJ1-1; D remains unclear. Germline loops: CDR1 GTSNPN, CDR2 SVGIG (reference sequence). V was shortened by 0 bases and J by 0 bases, with 5 bases between the two germline ends. The CDR3 length is 13 residues. CDR3 loop: CAWSVRVNTEAFF. CDR3 coding DNA: TGTGCCTGGAGTGTTCGGGTGAACACTGAAGCTTTCTTT.

The J gene is TRBJ2-7, the V gene TRBV5-1; TRBD1 matches at 9 bases. CDR1 SGHRS and CDR2 YFSETQ come from the germline V gene. This CDR3 contains 15 residues. V dropped 0 bases and J dropped 1; count of bases not matched to a gene: 2. CDR3 in amino acids: CASSLDGTGSYEQYF. As DNA, the CDR3 is TGCGCCAGCAGCTTGGATGGGACAGGGTCCTACGAGCAGTACTTC.

V is TRBV6-1 and J is TRBJ1-6, with D possibly matching TRBD1 (6 bases). V was shortened by 2 bases and J by 6 bases, with 11 bases between the two germline ends. Germline CDR1 MNHNS, CDR2 SASEGT. CDR3 length: 15 amino acids. The chain's CDR3 is CASSELGGPNSPLHF. CDR3 coding DNA: TGTGCCAGCAGTGAATTGGGGGGGCCTAATTCACCCCTCCACTTT.

The J gene is TRBJ2-2, the V gene TRBV19, with D maybe TRBD1 (6 bases). From germline, CDR1 is LNHDA and CDR2 SQIVND (reference sequence). Trimming left V 8 bases short and J 3 bases short, with 16 bases between. This CDR3 comprises 15 residues. This chain's CDR3 is CASRPPGADTGELFF. Here the CDR3 DNA reads TGTGCCAGTCGACCTCCAGGGGCGGACACCGGGGAGCTGTTTTTT. Filled out from reference TRBV19 and TRBJ2-2, the complete variable domain reads DGGITQSPKYLFRKEGQNVTLSCEQNLNHDAMYWYRQDPGQGLRLIYYSQIVNDFQKGDIAEGYSVSREKKESFPLTVTSAQKNPTAFYLCASRPPGADTGELFFGEGSRLTVL.

The chain couples TRBV2 to TRBJ2-3; D is perhaps TRBD2 (5 bases). Deletions cut 7 bases from V and 4 bases from J, with 12 bases between. The germline V gene has CDR1 SNHLY and CDR2 FYNNEI. The CDR3 is 13 amino acids. The CDR3, as DNA: TGTGCCAGCACTCCGGGAAGCGCAGATACGCAGTATTTT. This encodes CASTPGSADTQYF.

The chain links TRBV9 to TRBJ2-3; 10 positions match TRBD2. Unmatched junction bases numbered 13, after V lost 0 bases and J lost 0 bases. This CDR3 has 20 amino acids. Per germline, CDR1 SGDLS and CDR2 YYNGEE. CDR3 nucleotides: TGTGCCAGCAGCGTAGCCGGTAGCGGGGGGCTAACGACTAGCACAGATACGCAGTATTTT. Protein product: CASSVAGSGGLTTSTDTQYF.

This clone was detected a few times. V is TRBV6-1 and J is TRBJ2-1; D is uncertain. Germline V gene lookup returns CDR1 MNHNS and CDR2 SASEGT. The CDR3 is 17 amino acids. V was cut by 3 bases and J by 3 bases, with 18 bases left in between. The CDR3 nucleotides read TGTGCCAGCAGTGAGGTTCGTGGAGCGAACCGCTACAATGAGCAGTTCTTC. Its protein is CASSEVRGANRYNEQFF.

CDR3 sequence reads: CASSFGRMDEQYF. The CDR3 region has the DNA TGTGCCAGCAGTTTCGGGAGGATGGACGAGCAGTACTTC. The chain combines TRBV27 with TRBJ2-7; 7 bases agree with TRBD2. V shed 3 bases and J 5 bases; nucleotides not matched to a gene: 4. Germline V gene lookup returns CDR1 MNHEY and CDR2 SMNVEV (reference sequence). The length of the CDR3 is 13 residues.

This chain connects TRBV19 to TRBJ2-7, with D possibly matching TRBD1 (5 bases). CDR3 length: 14 amino acids. Trimming stripped 3 bases from V and 5 bases from J, with 14 bases between. The germline V gene encodes CDR1 LNHDA and CDR2 SQIVND (reference sequence). CDR3 sequence: CASSMVQGRNEQYF. In nucleotides, the CDR3 is TGTGCCAGTAGTATGGTCCAGGGAAGAAACGAGCAGTACTTC.

This clone was detected once. V and J are TRBV14 and TRBJ2-1, with 8 bases aligning to TRBD2. J gave up 4 bases and V 4 bases, and 6 bases lay outside the gene matches. Germline V gene lookup returns CDR1 SGHDN and CDR2 FVKESK. There are 15 residues in the CDR3. CDR3 in DNA: TGTGCCAGCAGCCCACTGACTAGCGCGTACAATGAGCAGTTCTTC. As protein: CASSPLTSAYNEQFF.

J is TRBJ2-7 and V is TRBV7-2; TRBD2 matches at 8 bases. The CDR3 has 15 amino acids. J lost 1 base, V lost 5 bases, and 7 bases had no gene match. CDR1 is SGHTA and CDR2 is FQGNSA in the germline V gene. The DNA of the CDR3 is TGTGCCAGCAGCGCCTTTAGCGGGGTTTCCTACGAGCAGTACTTC. It codes for CASSAFSGVSYEQYF.

J is TRBJ2-7 and V is TRBV7-6, with 9 bases fitting TRBD2. Germline values: CDR1 SGHVS, CDR2 FNYEAQ. V was pared by 2 bases and J by 2 bases, with 10 bases of the junction left unmatched. The CDR3 runs to 17 residues. The CDR3 spells CASSLCPRGGGPYEQYF. DNA for the CDR3: TGTGCCAGCAGCTTATGTCCCCGCGGGGGGGGACCCTACGAGCAGTACTTC.